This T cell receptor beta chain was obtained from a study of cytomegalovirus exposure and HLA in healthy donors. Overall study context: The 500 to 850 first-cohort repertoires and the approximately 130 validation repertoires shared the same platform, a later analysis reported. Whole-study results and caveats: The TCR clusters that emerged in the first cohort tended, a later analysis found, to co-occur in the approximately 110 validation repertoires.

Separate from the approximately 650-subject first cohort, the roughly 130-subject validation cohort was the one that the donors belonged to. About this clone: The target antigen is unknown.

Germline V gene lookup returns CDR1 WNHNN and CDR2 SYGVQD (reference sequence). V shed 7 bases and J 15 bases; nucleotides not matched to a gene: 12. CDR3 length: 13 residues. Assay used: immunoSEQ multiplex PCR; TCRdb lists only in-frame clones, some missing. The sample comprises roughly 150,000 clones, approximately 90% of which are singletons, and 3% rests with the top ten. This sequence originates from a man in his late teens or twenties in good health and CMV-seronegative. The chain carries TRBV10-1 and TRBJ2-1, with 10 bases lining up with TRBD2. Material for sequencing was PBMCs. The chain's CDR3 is CASKPSGRAWLFF. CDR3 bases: TGCGCCAGCAAACCCAGCGGGAGGGCCTGGCTGTTCTTC.